This T cell receptor (beta chain) emerged from a study of CD4 T cells in relation to SARS-CoV-2 and coronaviruses. Regarding this clone: As yet, its antigen is unknown.

Repertoires were generated with immunoSEQ multiplex PCR, while TCRdb's copy carries only in-frame clones and drops some. The sample yields 38,000 or so clones, roughly 80% seen once. Germline V gene data show CDR1 as MNHEY and CDR2 as SVGAGI. The CDR3 is made up of 14 amino acids. V was clipped by 5 bases and J by 2 bases; unmatched bases: 5. The source of this sequence is an adult with COVID-19. Sequenced sample: memory CD4+ T cells from PBMCs, cultured in vitro. The chain has TRBV6-5 and TRBJ2-5; 7 bases align to TRBD1. The CDR3 sequence is CASSTGTAQETQYF. CDR3 coding DNA: TGTGCCAGCAGTACCGGGACAGCTCAAGAGACCCAGTACTTC.